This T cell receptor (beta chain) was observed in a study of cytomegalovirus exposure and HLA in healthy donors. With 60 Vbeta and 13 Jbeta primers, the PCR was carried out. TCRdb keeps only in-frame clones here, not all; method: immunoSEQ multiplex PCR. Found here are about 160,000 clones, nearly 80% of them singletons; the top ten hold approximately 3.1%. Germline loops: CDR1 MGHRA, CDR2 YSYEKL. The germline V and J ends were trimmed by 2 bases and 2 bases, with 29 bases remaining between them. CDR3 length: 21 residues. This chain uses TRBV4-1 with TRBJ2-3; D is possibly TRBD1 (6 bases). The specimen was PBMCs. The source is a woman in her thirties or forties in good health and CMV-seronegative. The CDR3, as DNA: TGCGCCAGCAGCCAAATGACAGGAGATAACCCAGGCTGGGCCTACACAGATACGCAGTATTTT. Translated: CASSQMTGDNPGWAYTDTQYF.